This T cell receptor (beta chain) was identified during a study of OX40 agonist ivuxolimab in advanced cancers. Overall study results and limits: Among the lowest peripheral clonal expansion occurred in 0.1-3.0 mg/kg partial responders. Averaged across samples, CD8+ T cells carried more expanded clones than CD4+ did.

Using immunoSEQ multiplex PCR, the repertoire was profiled, and TCRdb retains in-frame clones only, with some absent. The sample lists about 84,000 clones, more than 70% occurring once. With regard to this clone: Its target is not known.

The ends were cut back, 3 bases at V and 4 bases at J, with 9 bases in the middle. The CDR3 totals 13 residues. The germline V gene encodes CDR1 SQVTM and CDR2 ANQGSEA. The receptor comes from an adult with an advanced solid tumor such as melanoma, head and neck, liver or kidney cancer. Sequences were derived from CD4+ or CD8+ T cells sorted from blood, sampled in a trial of the OX40 agonist ivuxolimab. V is TRBV29-1 and J is TRBJ2-2; no reliable D call. CDR3 in DNA: TGCAGCGTTGAGGTCCCCCCCACCGGGGAGCTGTTTTTT. The encoded protein is CSVEVPPTGELFF.